What follows are 13 T cell receptor beta chains derived from one specimen sequenced in a study of T cells in Graves' hyperthyroidism and ophthalmopathy. TCR beta CDR3 regions were amplified from RNA transcripts. HTBI primers were used for first-round RT-PCR of the TCR CDR3. One entry per CDR3 protein, called by TCRdb with MiXCR from the multiplex PCR reads. The sample lists fewer than 300,000 distinct CDR3 sequences, roughly 15% occurring once. The sequencing input was blood. These receptors all stem from a woman aged 45-60 years with Graves' hyperthyroidism that later progressed to Graves' ophthalmopathy.

This clonotype was picked up many times. The chain joins TRBV3-1 to TRBJ1-1, with a possible D match to TRBD1 (6 bases). The V end lost 4 bases, the J end lost 8 bases, and 14 bases lay between the germline ends. This CDR3 has 13 residues. Per germline, CDR1 LGHDT and CDR2 YNNKEL (reference sequence). The CDR3 loop is CASSPRQGGEAFF. CDR3 DNA sequence: TGTGCCAGCAGCCCCAGACAAGGGGGAGAAGCTTTCTTT.

This clonotype was detected many times. The V gene is TRBV20-1, the J gene TRBJ1-1, with D possibly being TRBD1 (5 bases). V gave up 5 bases and J gave up 0 bases, with 13 bases separating them. This CDR3 region has 14 residues. The V gene's germline CDR1 is DFQATT and CDR2 SNEGSKA (reference sequence). The CDR3 bases are TGCAGTGCTTTCTCGGACATCATGAACACTGAAGCTTTCTTT. Translation: CSAFSDIMNTEAFF.

A single count supports this clonotype. This sequence may be a read error, since a much larger clone differs from it by one base. The conserved closing phenylalanine or tryptophan is absent in this CDR3, likely reflecting a read error. The chain recombines TRBV2 with TRBJ1-2; D perhaps matches TRBD1 (5 bases). Looked up from germline, CDR1 is SNHLY and CDR2 is FYNNEI. The V end was cut by 4 bases, the J end by 4 bases, with 10 bases between. This CDR3 region has 13 residues. This CDR3 reads CASSAGLSYGYTL. In DNA, the CDR3 is TGTGCCAGCAGTGCAGGGCTTAGCTATGGCTACACCCTC.

This clonotype has ten or more counts. The CDR3 region is CASSNGQGSDGYTF. The CDR3 DNA reads TGTGCCAGCTCGAATGGACAGGGGTCTGATGGCTACACCTTC. V is TRBV18 and J is TRBJ1-2; 9 bases match TRBD1. The CDR3 is 14 residues long. The germline V gene has CDR1 KGHSH and CDR2 LQKENI. With 6 bases clipped from V and 6 bases from J, the junction kept 8 bases outside the gene matches.

This clonotype was counted a few times. This sequence joins TRBV6-5 and TRBJ1-1; tentatively, D is TRBD1 (6 bases). The germline CDR1 and CDR2 sequences are MNHEY and SVGAGI. Trimming stripped 2 bases from V and 1 base from J, with 8 bases between. This CDR3 spans 14 amino acids. The CDR3 here is CASSYGTTNTEAFF. As DNA, the CDR3 is TGTGCCAGCAGTTACGGGACAACGAACACTGAAGCTTTCTTT.

This clonotype showed up many times. The V and J genes are TRBV5-5 and TRBJ2-3; TRBD1 is a possible D gene (5 bases). The CDR3 has 13 amino acids. V was pared by 2 bases and J by 1 base, with 5 bases between. Looked up from germline, CDR1 is SGHKS and CDR2 is YYEKEE (reference sequence). The CDR3 sequence: CASSLGGTDTQYF. CDR3 sequence (DNA): TGTGCCAGCAGCTTAGGGGGCACAGATACGCAGTATTTT. Full variable domain (remainder filled in from reference TRBV5-5 and TRBJ2-3): DAGVTQSPTHLIKTRGQQVTLRCSPISGHKSVSWYQQVLGQGPQFIFQYYEKEERGRGNFPDRFSARQFPNYSSELNVNALLLGDSALYLCASSLGGTDTQYFGPGTRLTVL.

V and J are TRBV28 and TRBJ1-2, with a possible D match to TRBD1 (5 bases). V shed 6 bases and J shed 5 bases, with 16 bases lying between them. The CDR3 has 14 residues. CDR1 and CDR2 (germline): MDHEN, SYDVKM. The CDR3 nucleotides read TGTGCCAGCAGGCAAAGCCAGGGACCGTATGGCTACACCTTC. This sequence encodes CASRQSQGPYGYTF.

The chain employs TRBV6-1 and TRBJ1-3, with D possibly matching TRBD1 (5 bases). Germline loops: CDR1 MNHNS, CDR2 SASEGT. The ends were cut back, 7 bases at V and 3 bases at J, with 13 bases in the middle. The CDR3 has 14 residues. The CDR3 reads CASIWQGDGNTIYF. The CDR3 coding sequence is TGTGCCAGCATCTGGCAGGGAGATGGAAACACCATATATTTT.

This clonotype was seen a few times. The chain is built from TRBV27 and TRBJ2-6; D gene ambiguous. V lost 5 bases to trimming and J lost 0 bases, with 5 bases between them. The CDR3 sequence is 14 residues long. Germline-derived CDR1 and CDR2 are MNHEY and SMNVEV (reference sequence). The CDR3 protein is CASSGRSGANVLTF. CDR3 bases: TGTGCCAGCAGTGGACGCTCTGGGGCCAACGTCCTGACTTTC.

This clonotype was observed a few times. The chain has TRBV5-8 and TRBJ1-1; 10 nucleotides line up with TRBD1. CDR3 length equals 15 residues. Germline V CDR1 and CDR2: SGHTS, YDEGEE. V was clipped by 3 bases and J by 6 bases; unmatched bases: 8. DNA of the CDR3: TGTGCCAGCAGCTGGGGGACAGGGGATTTCTCTGAAGCTTTCTTT. The encoded protein is CASSWGTGDFSEAFF.

The table lists this clonotype with many counts. V is TRBV7-9 and J is TRBJ2-5; D not resolved. Germline lookup yields CDR1 SEHNR and CDR2 FQNEAQ (reference sequence). V was cut by 1 base and J by 2 bases, with 8 bases left in between. The CDR3 has 14 amino acids. The CDR3 DNA reads TGTGCCAGCAGCTTAGAGTCGAGGCAAGAGACCCAGTACTTC. Translated, it gives CASSLESRQETQYF.

In this sample, this clonotype turned up many times. The CDR3, as DNA: TGTGCCATCAGTGAGGAGCAGGGAGGCGAGACCCAGTACTTC. This translates into CAISEEQGGETQYF. The chain couples TRBV10-3 to TRBJ2-5; the D gene is possibly TRBD2 (6 bases). Germline V CDR1 and CDR2: ENHRY, SYGVKD. The CDR3 runs to 14 residues. With 2 bases removed from V and 5 bases from J, the gap between germline ends came to 12 bases.

There are many counts of this clonotype. This rearrangement joins TRBV7-9 to TRBJ2-5; tentatively, D is TRBD2 (5 bases). CDR3 length: 14 amino acids. The germline CDR1 and CDR2 sequences are SEHNR and FQNEAQ (reference sequence). The germline V and J ends were trimmed by 1 base and 5 bases, with 11 bases remaining between them. The CDR3 DNA reads as TGTGCCAGCAGCTTAGATTGGGAGAGGGAGACCCAGTACTTC. This gives the protein CASSLDWERETQYF.